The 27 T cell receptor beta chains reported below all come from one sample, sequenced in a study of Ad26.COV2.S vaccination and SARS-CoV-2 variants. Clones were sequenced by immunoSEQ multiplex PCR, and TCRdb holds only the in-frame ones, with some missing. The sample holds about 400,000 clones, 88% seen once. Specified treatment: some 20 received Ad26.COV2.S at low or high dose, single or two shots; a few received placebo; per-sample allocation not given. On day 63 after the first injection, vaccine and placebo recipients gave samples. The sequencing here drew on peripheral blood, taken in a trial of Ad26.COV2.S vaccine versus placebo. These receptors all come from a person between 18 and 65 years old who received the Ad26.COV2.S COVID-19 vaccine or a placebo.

The CDR3 DNA reads as TGTGCCAGCAGCTTCAGGGGGCCCAAAGATGGCTACACCTTC. Protein: CASSFRGPKDGYTF. The chain couples TRBV9 to TRBJ1-2; 8 positions agree with TRBD1. CDR3 size: 14 residues. Looked up from germline, CDR1 is SGDLS and CDR2 is YYNGEE. The V segment lost 4 bases and the J segment 6 bases; nucleotides outside the gene matches: 8.

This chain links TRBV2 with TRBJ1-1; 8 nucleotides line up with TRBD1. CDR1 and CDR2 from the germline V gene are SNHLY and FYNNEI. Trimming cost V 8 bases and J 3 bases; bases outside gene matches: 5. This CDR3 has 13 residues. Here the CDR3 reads CASLGQEDTEAFF. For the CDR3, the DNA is TGTGCCAGCTTGGGACAGGAGGACACTGAAGCTTTCTTT.

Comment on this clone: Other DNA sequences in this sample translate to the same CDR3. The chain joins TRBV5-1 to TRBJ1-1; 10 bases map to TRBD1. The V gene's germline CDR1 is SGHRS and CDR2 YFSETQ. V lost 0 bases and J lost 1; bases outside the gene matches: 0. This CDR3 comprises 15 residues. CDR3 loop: CASSLGTGGNTEAFF. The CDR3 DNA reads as TGCGCCAGCAGCTTGGGGACAGGGGGGAACACTGAAGCTTTCTTT. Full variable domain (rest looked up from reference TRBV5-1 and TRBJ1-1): KAGVTQTPRYLIKTRGQQVTLSCSPISGHRSVSWYQQTPGQGLQFLFEYFSETQRNKGNFPGRFSGRQFSNSRSEMNVSTLELGDSALYLCASSLGTGGNTEAFFGQGTRLTVV.

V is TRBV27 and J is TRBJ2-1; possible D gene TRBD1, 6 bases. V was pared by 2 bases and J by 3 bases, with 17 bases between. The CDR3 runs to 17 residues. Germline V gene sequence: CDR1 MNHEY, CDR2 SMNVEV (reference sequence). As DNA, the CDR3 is TGTGCCAGCAGTTTAATTAGCGACGGGACACACTACAATGAGCAGTTCTTC. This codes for CASSLISDGTHYNEQFF.

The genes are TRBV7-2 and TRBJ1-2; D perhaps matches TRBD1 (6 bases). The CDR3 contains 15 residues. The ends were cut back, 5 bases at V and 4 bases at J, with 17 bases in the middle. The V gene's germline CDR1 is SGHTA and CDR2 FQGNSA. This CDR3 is CASSQGRGAGYGYTF. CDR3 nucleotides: TGTGCCAGCAGCCAGGGTCGGGGGGCCGGCTATGGCTACACCTTC.

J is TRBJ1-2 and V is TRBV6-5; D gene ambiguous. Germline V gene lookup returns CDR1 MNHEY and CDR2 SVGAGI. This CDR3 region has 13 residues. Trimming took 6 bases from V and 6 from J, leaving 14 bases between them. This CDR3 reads CASSLTRSDGYTF. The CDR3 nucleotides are TGTGCCAGCAGCCTTACCCGTTCGGATGGCTACACCTTC.

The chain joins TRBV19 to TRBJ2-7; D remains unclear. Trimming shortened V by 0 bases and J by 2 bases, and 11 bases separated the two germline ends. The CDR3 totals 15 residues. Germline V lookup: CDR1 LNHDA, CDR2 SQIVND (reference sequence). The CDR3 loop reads CASSIEATLPYEQYF. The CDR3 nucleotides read TGTGCCAGTAGTATAGAGGCCACCCTTCCCTACGAGCAGTACTTC.

The CDR3 DNA reads TGTGCCAGCAGCCCGCAGAGTGGGATAACGGGTGAAGCTTTCTTT. Translating gives CASSPQSGITGEAFF. The chain recombines TRBV7-6 with TRBJ1-1; D unresolved. Germline V lookup: CDR1 SGHVS, CDR2 FNYEAQ. CDR3 size: 15 residues. With 5 bases removed from V and 7 bases from J, the gap between germline ends came to 20 bases.

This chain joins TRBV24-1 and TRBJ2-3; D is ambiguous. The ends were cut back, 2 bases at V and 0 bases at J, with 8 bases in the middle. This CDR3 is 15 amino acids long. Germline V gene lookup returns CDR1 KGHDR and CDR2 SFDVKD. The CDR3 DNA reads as TGTGCCACCAGTGATTCGACGACTAGCACAGATACGCAGTATTTT. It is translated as CATSDSTTSTDTQYF.

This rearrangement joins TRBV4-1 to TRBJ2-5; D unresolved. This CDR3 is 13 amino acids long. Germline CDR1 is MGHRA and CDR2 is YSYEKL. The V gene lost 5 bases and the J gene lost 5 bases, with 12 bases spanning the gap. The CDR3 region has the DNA TGCGCCAGCAGCTACGGAATCGAGGAGACCCAGTACTTC. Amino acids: CASSYGIEETQYF.

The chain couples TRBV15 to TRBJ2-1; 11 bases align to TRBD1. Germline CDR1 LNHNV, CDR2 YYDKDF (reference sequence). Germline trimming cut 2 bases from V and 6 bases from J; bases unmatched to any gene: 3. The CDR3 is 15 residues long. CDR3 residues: CATSRTGTGGNEQFF. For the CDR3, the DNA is TGTGCCACCAGCAGAACCGGGACAGGGGGCAATGAGCAGTTCTTC. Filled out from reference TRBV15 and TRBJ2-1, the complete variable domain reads DAMVIQNPRYQVTQFGKPVTLSCSQTLNHNVMYWYQQKSSQAPKLLFHYYDKDFNNEADTPDNFQSRRPNTSFCFLDIRSPGLGDTAMYLCATSRTGTGGNEQFFGPGTRLTVL.

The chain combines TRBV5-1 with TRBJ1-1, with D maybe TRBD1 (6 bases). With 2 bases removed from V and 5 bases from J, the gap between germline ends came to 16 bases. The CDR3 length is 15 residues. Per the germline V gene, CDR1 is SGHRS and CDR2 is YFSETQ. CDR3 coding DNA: TGCGCCAGCAGCTTACAGGGTACTAAGGAGACTGAAGCTTTCTTT. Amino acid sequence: CASSLQGTKETEAFF. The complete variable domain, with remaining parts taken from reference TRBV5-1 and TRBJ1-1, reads KAGVTQTPRYLIKTRGQQVTLSCSPISGHRSVSWYQQTPGQGLQFLFEYFSETQRNKGNFPGRFSGRQFSNSRSEMNVSTLELGDSALYLCASSLQGTKETEAFFGQGTRLTVV.

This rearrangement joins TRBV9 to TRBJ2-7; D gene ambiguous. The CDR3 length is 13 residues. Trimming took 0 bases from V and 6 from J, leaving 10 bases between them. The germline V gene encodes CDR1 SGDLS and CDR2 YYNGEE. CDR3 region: CASSVVNGGEQYF. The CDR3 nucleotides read TGTGCCAGCAGCGTAGTTAATGGTGGCGAGCAGTACTTC.

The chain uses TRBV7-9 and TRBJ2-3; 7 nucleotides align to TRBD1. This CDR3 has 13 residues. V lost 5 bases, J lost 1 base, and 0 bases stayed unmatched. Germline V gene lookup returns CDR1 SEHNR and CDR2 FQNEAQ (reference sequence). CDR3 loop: CASSTGGTDTQYF. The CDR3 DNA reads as TGTGCCAGCAGCACAGGGGGCACAGATACGCAGTATTTT.

CDR3 in amino acids: CASSSSHMNTEAFF. CDR3 coding DNA: TGTGCCAGCAGCTCCTCCCACATGAACACTGAAGCTTTCTTT. The rearrangement uses TRBV7-9 and TRBJ1-1; D remains unclear. Deletions cut 4 bases from V and 0 bases from J, with 9 bases between. The CDR3 runs to 14 residues. Germline V gene sequence: CDR1 SEHNR, CDR2 FQNEAQ (reference sequence).

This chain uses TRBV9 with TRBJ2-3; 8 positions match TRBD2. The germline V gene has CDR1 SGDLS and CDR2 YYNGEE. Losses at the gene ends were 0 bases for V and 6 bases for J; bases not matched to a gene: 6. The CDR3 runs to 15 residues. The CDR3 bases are TGTGCCAGCAGCGTAGGGTCGGGGGGGCCGGATACGCAGTATTTT. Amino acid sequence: CASSVGSGGPDTQYF. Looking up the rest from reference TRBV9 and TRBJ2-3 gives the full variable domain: DSGVTQTPKHLITATGQRVTLRCSPRSGDLSVYWYQQSLDQGLQFLIQYYNGEERAKGNILERFSAQQFPDLHSELNLSSLELGDSALYFCASSVGSGGPDTQYFGPGTRLTVL.

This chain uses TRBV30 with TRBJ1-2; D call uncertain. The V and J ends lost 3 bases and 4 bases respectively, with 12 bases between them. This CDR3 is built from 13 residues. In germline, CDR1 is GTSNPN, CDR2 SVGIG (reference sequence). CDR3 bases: TGTGCCTGGAGGAGGGTCCTGGGCTATGGCTACACCTTC. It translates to CAWRRVLGYGYTF.

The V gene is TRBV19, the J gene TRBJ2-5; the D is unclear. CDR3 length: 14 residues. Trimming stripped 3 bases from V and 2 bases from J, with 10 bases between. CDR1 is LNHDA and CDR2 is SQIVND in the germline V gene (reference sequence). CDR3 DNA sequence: TGTGCCAGTAGTATGGGCGCCGATCAAGAGACCCAGTACTTC. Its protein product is CASSMGADQETQYF.

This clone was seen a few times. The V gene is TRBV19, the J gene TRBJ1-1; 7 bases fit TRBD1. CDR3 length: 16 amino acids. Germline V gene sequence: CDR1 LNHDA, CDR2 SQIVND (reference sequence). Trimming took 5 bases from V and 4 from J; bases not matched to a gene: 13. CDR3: CASSSMTGIVGTEAFF. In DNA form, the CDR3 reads TGTGCCAGTAGTTCGATGACAGGGATCGTCGGCACTGAAGCTTTCTTT.

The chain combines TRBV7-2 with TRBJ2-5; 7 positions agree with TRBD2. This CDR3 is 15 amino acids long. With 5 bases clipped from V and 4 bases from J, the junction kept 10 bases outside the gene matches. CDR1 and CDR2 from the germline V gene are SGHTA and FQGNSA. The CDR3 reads CASSPNSGLPETQYF. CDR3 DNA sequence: TGTGCCAGCAGCCCTAATAGCGGGCTGCCAGAGACCCAGTACTTC.

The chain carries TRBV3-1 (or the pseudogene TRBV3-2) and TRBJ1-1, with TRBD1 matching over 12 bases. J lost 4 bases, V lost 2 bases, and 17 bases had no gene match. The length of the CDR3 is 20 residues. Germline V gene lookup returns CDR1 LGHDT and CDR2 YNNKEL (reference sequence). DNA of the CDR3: TGTGCCAGCAGCCAACCACGCCCAGGGACAGGGGGCGCCTTGGTCACTGAAGCTTTCTTT. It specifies CASSQPRPGTGGALVTEAFF.

CDR3 residues: CAISDGRTPGYTF. Here the CDR3 DNA reads TGTGCCATCAGTGATGGCCGGACTCCAGGCTACACCTTC. V gene TRBV10-3 combines with J gene TRBJ1-2, with D uncertain. The V gene's germline CDR1 is ENHRY and CDR2 SYGVKD. The CDR3 loop spans 13 amino acids. V shed 3 bases and J shed 8 bases, with 13 bases lying between them.

The CDR3 nucleotides read TGTGCCAGCAGCCCCAGACGTCCCACACTTTGTTCACCCCTCCACTTT. It translates to CASSPRRPTLCSPLHF. This chain uses TRBV3-1 (or the pseudogene TRBV3-2) with TRBJ1-6; the D is unclear. This CDR3 is built from 16 residues. V was pared by 4 bases and J by 9 bases, with 19 bases between. Looked up from germline, CDR1 is LGHDT and CDR2 is YNNKEL (reference sequence).

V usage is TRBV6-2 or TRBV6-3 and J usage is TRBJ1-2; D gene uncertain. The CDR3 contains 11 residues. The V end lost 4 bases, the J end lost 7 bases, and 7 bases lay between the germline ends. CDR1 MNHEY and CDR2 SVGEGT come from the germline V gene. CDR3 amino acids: CASSSFRGYTF. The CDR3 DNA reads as TGTGCCAGCAGTTCCTTTCGTGGCTACACCTTC.

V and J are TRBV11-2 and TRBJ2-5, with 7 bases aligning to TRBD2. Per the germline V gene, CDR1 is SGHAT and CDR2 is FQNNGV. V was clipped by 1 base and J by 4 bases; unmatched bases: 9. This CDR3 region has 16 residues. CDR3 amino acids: CASSLVMLAARETQYF. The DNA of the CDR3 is TGTGCCAGCAGCTTAGTGATGCTAGCGGCCAGAGAGACCCAGTACTTC. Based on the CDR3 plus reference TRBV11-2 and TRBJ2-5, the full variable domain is EAGVAQSPRYKIIEKRQSVAFWCNPISGHATLYWYQQILGQGPKLLIQFQNNGVVDDSQLPKDRFSAERLKGVDSTLKIQPAKLEDSAVYLCASSLVMLAARETQYFGPGTRLLVL.

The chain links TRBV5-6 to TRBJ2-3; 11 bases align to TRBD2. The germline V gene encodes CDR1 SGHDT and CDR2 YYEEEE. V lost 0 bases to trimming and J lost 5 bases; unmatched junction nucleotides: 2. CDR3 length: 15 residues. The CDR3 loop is CASSLGLAGGDTQYF. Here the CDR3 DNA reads TGTGCCAGCAGCTTGGGGCTAGCGGGGGGAGATACGCAGTATTTT. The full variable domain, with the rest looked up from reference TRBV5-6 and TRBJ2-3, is DAGVTQSPTHLIKTRGQQVTLRCSPKSGHDTVSWYQQALGQGPQFIFQYYEEEERQRGNFPDRFSGHQFPNYSSELNVNALLLGDSALYLCASSLGLAGGDTQYFGPGTRLTVL.

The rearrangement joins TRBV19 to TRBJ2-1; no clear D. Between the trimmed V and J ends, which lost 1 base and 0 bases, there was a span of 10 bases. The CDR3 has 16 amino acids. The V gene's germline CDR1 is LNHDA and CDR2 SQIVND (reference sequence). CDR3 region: CASSIGLISSYNEQFF. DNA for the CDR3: TGTGCCAGTAGTATAGGGCTTATTAGCTCCTACAATGAGCAGTTCTTC. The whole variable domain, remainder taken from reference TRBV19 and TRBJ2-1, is DGGITQSPKYLFRKEGQNVTLSCEQNLNHDAMYWYRQDPGQGLRLIYYSQIVNDFQKGDIAEGYSVSREKKESFPLTVTSAQKNPTAFYLCASSIGLISSYNEQFFGPGTRLTVL.